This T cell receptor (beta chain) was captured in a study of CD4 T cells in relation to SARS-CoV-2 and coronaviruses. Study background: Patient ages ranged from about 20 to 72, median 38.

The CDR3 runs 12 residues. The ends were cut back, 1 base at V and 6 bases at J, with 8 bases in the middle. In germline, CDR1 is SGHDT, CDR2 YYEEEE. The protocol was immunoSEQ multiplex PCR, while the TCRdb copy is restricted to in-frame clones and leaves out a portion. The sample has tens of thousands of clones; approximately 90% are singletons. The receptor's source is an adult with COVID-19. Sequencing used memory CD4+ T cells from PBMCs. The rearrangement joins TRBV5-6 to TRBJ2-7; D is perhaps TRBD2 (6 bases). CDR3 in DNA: TGTGCCAGCAGCTTGTACGGGAGCGAGCAGTACTTC. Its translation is CASSLYGSEQYF.